These T cell receptor beta chains were read from a single sample in a study of siplizumab effects on memory and regulatory T cells. Sequencing used immunoSEQ multiplex PCR; TCRdb keeps in-frame clones, though not all of them. The sample includes 100,000 to 110,000 clones, about 95% of them seen just once. Specimen: non-Treg CD4+ T cells sorted from blood. Receptors were obtained from a human donor in good health. Each CDR3 is given with its conserved first and last residue. The D gene is left open where the match is weak. Not all rows give a size; the values are once, few, many and, for expanded clones, a class.

v_call: TRBV2; clone_size: NA; d_call: NA; j_call: TRBJ1-2; cdr3_length: 14; cdr3_nt: TGTGCCAGCAGTGAAACATCCGAAAACTATGGCTACACCTTC; cdr3_aa: CASSETSENYGYTF
v_call: TRBV5-6; clone_size: once; d_call: NA; j_call: TRBJ2-3; cdr3_length: 12; cdr3_nt: TGTGCCAGCAGTTCAAGGGACTGGGCGCAGTATTTT; cdr3_aa: CASSSRDWAQYF
v_call: TRBV2; clone_size: NA; d_call: NA; j_call: TRBJ2-5; cdr3_length: 13; cdr3_nt: TGTGCCAGCAGTGTAGGTAGCTGGGAGACCCAGTACTTC; cdr3_aa: CASSVGSWETQYF
v_call: TRBV6-1; clone_size: NA; d_call: NA; j_call: TRBJ2-3; cdr3_length: 17; cdr3_nt: TGTGCCAGCAGTGAATTGGGCGGGCTCCGCGCGACGGATACGCAGTATTTT; cdr3_aa: CASSELGGLRATDTQYF
v_call: TRBV7-8; clone_size: NA; d_call: NA; j_call: TRBJ1-3; cdr3_length: 15; cdr3_nt: TGTGCCAGCAGCCCCGGCGGCATCTCTGGAAACACCATATATTTT; cdr3_aa: CASSPGGISGNTIYF
v_call: TRBV9; clone_size: NA; d_call: TRBD1; j_call: TRBJ2-1; cdr3_length: 15; cdr3_nt: TGTGCCAGCAGCGTAGGGACAGGGTCCTACAATGAGCAGTTCTTC; cdr3_aa: CASSVGTGSYNEQFF
v_call: TRBV7-2; clone_size: NA; d_call: TRBD1; j_call: TRBJ2-1; cdr3_length: 15; cdr3_nt: TGTGCCAGCAGCCGGGGACAGGGTGGCTACAATGAGCAGTTCTTC; cdr3_aa: CASSRGQGGYNEQFF
v_call: TRBV6-4; clone_size: once; d_call: TRBD2; j_call: TRBJ2-3; cdr3_length: 19; cdr3_nt: TGTGCCAGCAGGACGTCGAAAAAACTAGCGGGAGTCCCTCCAGATACGCAGTATTTT; cdr3_aa: CASRTSKKLAGVPPDTQYF
v_call: TRBV7-8; clone_size: once; d_call: NA; j_call: TRBJ1-1; cdr3_length: 12; cdr3_nt: TGTGCCAGCAGCTTTTGGGACACTGAAGCTTTCTTT; cdr3_aa: CASSFWDTEAFF
v_call: TRBV9; clone_size: NA; d_call: NA; j_call: TRBJ1-4; cdr3_length: 15; cdr3_nt: TGTGCCAGCAGCGTAGCGCAGGGAAGGGGTGAAAAACTGTTTTTT; cdr3_aa: CASSVAQGRGEKLFF
v_call: TRBV7-2; clone_size: NA; d_call: NA; j_call: TRBJ1-5; cdr3_length: 15; cdr3_nt: TGTGCCAGCAGCTTAGCACCCCTGGGGGATCAGCCCCAGCATTTT; cdr3_aa: CASSLAPLGDQPQHF
v_call: TRBV6-1; clone_size: NA; d_call: NA; j_call: TRBJ1-2; cdr3_length: 13; cdr3_nt: TGTGCCAGCAGTGTCGGTAATAATTATGGCTACACCTTC; cdr3_aa: CASSVGNNYGYTF
v_call: TRBV5-4; clone_size: NA; d_call: NA; j_call: TRBJ1-3; cdr3_length: 15; cdr3_nt: TGTGCCAGCAGCTTGTCACCGGGAGAGGGAAACACCATATATTTT; cdr3_aa: CASSLSPGEGNTIYF
v_call: TRBV28; clone_size: NA; d_call: NA; j_call: TRBJ1-2; cdr3_length: 12; cdr3_nt: TGTGCCAGCAGACAGGGCGGGGGAGGCTACACCTTC; cdr3_aa: CASRQGGGGYTF
v_call: TRBV6-6; clone_size: once; d_call: NA; j_call: TRBJ2-1; cdr3_length: 15; cdr3_nt: TGTGCCAGCAGTCCTCCCCCGCCCGTATACAATGAGCAGTTCTTC; cdr3_aa: CASSPPPPVYNEQFF
v_call: TRBV7-9; clone_size: NA; d_call: NA; j_call: TRBJ2-3; cdr3_length: 11; cdr3_nt: TGTGCCAGCAGCTCCACAGATACGCAGTATTTT; cdr3_aa: CASSSTDTQYF
v_call: TRBV7-3; clone_size: NA; d_call: TRBD2; j_call: TRBJ2-2; cdr3_length: 16; cdr3_nt: TGTGCCAGCAGCTCACTAGCGGGAGGTGACACCGGGGAGCTGTTTTTT; cdr3_aa: CASSSLAGGDTGELFF
v_call: TRBV28; clone_size: NA; d_call: NA; j_call: TRBJ1-1; cdr3_length: 14; cdr3_nt: TGTGCCAGCAGTTTATACAGGGCGAACACTGAAGCTTTCTTT; cdr3_aa: CASSLYRANTEAFF
v_call: TRBV28; clone_size: NA; d_call: TRBD2; j_call: TRBJ2-7; cdr3_length: 14; cdr3_nt: TGTGCCAGCAGGACTAGCGGGGGGTCTCGCGAGCAGTACTTC; cdr3_aa: CASRTSGGSREQYF
v_call: TRBV6-4; clone_size: NA; d_call: NA; j_call: TRBJ2-7; cdr3_length: 10; cdr3_nt: TGTGCCAGCGGGCTCTCCGAGCAGTACTTC; cdr3_aa: CASGLSEQYF
v_call: TRBV29-1; clone_size: NA; d_call: NA; j_call: TRBJ2-2; cdr3_length: 14; cdr3_nt: TGCAGCGTTGAGGGGGTTGGGCAAACCGGGGAGCTGTTTTTT; cdr3_aa: CSVEGVGQTGELFF
v_call: TRBV7-3; clone_size: once; d_call: TRBD2; j_call: TRBJ2-5; cdr3_length: 15; cdr3_nt: TGTGCCAGCAGCATATCTAGCGGGAGCTGGGAGACCCAGTACTTC; cdr3_aa: CASSISSGSWETQYF
v_call: TRBV5-4; clone_size: NA; d_call: NA; j_call: TRBJ1-1; cdr3_length: 16; cdr3_nt: TGTGCCAGCAGCATCGAAATTCGGGGGTTGAACACTGAAGCTTTCTTT; cdr3_aa: CASSIEIRGLNTEAFF
v_call: TRBV27; clone_size: NA; d_call: TRBD2; j_call: TRBJ2-1; cdr3_length: 16; cdr3_nt: TGTGCCAGCAGCCAGCGACTAGCGGGTTTCTACAATGAGCAGTTCTTC; cdr3_aa: CASSQRLAGFYNEQFF
v_call: TRBV7-9; clone_size: once; d_call: NA; j_call: TRBJ1-4; cdr3_length: 15; cdr3_nt: TGTGCCAGCAGCCGCCCATCGGGGTGGGGTGAAAAACTGTTTTTT; cdr3_aa: CASSRPSGWGEKLFF